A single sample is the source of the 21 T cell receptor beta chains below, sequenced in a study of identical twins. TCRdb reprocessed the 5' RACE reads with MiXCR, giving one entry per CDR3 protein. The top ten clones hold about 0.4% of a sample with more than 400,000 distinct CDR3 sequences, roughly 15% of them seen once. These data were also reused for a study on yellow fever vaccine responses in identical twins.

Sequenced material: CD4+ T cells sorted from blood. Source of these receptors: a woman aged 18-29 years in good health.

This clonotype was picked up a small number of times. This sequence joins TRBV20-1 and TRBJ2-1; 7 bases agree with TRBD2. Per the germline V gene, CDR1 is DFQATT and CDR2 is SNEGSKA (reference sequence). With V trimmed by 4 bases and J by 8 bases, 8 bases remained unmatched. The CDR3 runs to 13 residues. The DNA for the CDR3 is TGCAGTGCTATTTGGCGGGAGTTGCATGAGCAGTTCTTC. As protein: CSAIWRELHEQFF.

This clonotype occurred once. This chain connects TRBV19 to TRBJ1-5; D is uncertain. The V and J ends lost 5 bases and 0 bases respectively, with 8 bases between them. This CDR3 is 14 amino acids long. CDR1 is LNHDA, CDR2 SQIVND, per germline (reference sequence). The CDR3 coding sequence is TGTGCCAGTAGTTCTGTTCTTAGCAATCAGCCCCAGCATTTT. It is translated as CASSSVLSNQPQHF.

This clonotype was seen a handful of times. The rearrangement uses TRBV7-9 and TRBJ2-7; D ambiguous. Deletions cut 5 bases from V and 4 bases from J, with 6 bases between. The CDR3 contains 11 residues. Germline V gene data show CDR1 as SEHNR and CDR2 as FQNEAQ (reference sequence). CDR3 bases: TGTGCCAGCAGCGTCATATACGAGCAGTACTTC. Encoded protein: CASSVIYEQYF.

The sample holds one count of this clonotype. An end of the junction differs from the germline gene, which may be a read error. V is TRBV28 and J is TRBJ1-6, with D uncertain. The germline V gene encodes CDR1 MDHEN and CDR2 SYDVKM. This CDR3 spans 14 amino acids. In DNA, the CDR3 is TGTGCCAGCAGTTTGGGGTCCTATAATTCACCCCTCTACTTT. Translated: CASSLGSYNSPLYF.

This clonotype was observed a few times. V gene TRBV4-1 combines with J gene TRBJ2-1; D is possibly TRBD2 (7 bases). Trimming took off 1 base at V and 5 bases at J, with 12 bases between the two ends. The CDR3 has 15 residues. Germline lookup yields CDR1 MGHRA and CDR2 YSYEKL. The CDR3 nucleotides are TGCGCCAGCAGCCAAGGGGGGGGCAAGAACAATGAGCAGTTCTTC. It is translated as CASSQGGGKNNEQFF.

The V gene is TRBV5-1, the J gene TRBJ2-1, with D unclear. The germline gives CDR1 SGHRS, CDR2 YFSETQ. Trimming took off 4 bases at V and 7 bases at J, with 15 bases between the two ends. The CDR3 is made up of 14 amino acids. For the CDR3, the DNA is TGCGCCAGCAGCCCGGAACTACTAACTAATGAGCAGTTCTTC. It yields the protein CASSPELLTNEQFF.

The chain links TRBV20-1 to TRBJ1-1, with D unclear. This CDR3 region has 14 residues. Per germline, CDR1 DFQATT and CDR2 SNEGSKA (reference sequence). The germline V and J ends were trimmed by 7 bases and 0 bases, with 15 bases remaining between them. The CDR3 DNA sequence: TGCAGTGACACCCCCGGGCTCTTGAACACTGAAGCTTTCTTT. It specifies CSDTPGLLNTEAFF.

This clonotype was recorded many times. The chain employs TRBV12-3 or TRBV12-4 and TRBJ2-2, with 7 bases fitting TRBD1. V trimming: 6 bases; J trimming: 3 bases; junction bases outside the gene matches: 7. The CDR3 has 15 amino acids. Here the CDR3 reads CASRRQGQDTGELFF. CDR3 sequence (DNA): TGTGCCAGCAGGCGACAGGGCCAGGACACCGGGGAGCTGTTTTTT.

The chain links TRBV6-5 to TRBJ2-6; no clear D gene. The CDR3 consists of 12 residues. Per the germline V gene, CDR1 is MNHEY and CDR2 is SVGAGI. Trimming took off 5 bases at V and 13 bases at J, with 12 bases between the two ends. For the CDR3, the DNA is TGTGCCAGCAGTACCCCGGGTCGGGTCCTGACTTTC. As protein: CASSTPGRVLTF.

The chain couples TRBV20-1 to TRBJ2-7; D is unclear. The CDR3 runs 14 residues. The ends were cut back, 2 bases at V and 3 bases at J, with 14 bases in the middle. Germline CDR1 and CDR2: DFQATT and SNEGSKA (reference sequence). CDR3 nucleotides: TGCAGTGCTAGAAGGTCAGAATTATACTACGAGCAGTACGTC. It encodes CSARRSELYYEQYV.

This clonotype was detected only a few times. The chain's CDR3 is CASSRTKTYNEQFF. CDR3 nucleotide sequence: TGTGCCAGCAGCCGGACTAAGACCTACAATGAGCAGTTCTTC. The chain couples TRBV11-2 to TRBJ2-1, with a weak D call TRBD2 (6 bases). This CDR3 region has 14 residues. Germline CDR1 is SGHAT and CDR2 is FQNNGV. The V end lost 5 bases, the J end lost 2 bases, and 10 bases lay between the germline ends.

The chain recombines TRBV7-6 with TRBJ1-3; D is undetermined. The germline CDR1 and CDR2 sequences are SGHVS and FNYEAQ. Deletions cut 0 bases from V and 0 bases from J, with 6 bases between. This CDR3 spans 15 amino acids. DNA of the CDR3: TGTGCCAGCAGCTTAGCCCTTAACTCTGGAAACACCATATATTTT. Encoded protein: CASSLALNSGNTIYF.

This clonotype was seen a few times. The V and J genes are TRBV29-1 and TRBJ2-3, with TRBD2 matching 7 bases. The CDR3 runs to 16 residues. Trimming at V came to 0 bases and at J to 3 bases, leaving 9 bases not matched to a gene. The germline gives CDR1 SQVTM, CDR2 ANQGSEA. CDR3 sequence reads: CSVEEGSLATTDTQYF. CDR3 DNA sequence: TGCAGCGTTGAAGAAGGATCACTAGCGACAACAGATACGCAGTATTTT.

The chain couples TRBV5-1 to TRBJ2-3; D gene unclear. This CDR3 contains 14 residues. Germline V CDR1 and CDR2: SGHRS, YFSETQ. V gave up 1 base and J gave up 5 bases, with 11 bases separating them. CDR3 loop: CASSLSDSLDTQYF. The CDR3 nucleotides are TGCGCCAGCAGCTTGAGCGATAGTTTAGATACGCAGTATTTT.

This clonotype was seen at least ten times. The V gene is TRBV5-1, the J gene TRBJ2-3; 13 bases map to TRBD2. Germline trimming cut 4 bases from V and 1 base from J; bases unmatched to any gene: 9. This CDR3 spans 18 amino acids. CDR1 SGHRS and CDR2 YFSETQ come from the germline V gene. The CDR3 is CASSEAPLAGGGTDTQYF. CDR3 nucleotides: TGCGCCAGCAGCGAGGCGCCACTAGCGGGAGGGGGCACAGATACGCAGTATTTT.

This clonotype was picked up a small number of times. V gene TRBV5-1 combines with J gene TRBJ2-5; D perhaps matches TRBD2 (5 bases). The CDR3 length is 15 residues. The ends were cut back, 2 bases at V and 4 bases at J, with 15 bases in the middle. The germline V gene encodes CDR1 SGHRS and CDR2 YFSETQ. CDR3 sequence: CASSLEPGNPETQYF. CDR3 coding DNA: TGCGCCAGCAGCTTAGAACCCGGGAACCCAGAGACCCAGTACTTC.

Here the CDR3 reads CASSQEGRVRYGYTF. CDR3 nucleotides: TGTGCCAGCAGCCAAGAGGGCAGGGTCCGCTATGGCTACACCTTC. This chain joins TRBV3-1 and TRBJ1-2; D might be TRBD1 (5 bases). CDR3 length equals 15 residues. The V gene's germline CDR1 is LGHDT and CDR2 YNNKEL (reference sequence). Between the trimmed V and J ends, which lost 0 bases and 4 bases, there was a span of 12 bases.

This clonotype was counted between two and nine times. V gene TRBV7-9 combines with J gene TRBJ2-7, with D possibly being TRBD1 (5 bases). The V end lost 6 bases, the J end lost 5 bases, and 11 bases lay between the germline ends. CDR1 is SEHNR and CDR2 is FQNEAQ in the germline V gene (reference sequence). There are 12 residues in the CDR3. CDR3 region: CASSLTVDEQYV. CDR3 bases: TGTGCCAGCAGTTTGACAGTTGACGAGCAGTACGTC.

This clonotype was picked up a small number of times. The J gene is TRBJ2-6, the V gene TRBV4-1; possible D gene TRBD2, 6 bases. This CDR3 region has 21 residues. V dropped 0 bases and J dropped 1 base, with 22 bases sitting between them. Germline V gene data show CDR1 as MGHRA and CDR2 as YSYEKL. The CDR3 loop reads CASSQDMSGRLVSSGANVLTF. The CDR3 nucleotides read TGCGCCAGCAGCCAAGATATGAGTGGAAGACTAGTATCGTCTGGGGCCAACGTCCTGACTTTC.

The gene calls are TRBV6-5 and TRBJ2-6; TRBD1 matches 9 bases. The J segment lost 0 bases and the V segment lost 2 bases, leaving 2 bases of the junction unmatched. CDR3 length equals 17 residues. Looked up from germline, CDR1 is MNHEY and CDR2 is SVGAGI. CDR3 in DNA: TGTGCCAGCAGTTACGGACAGGGGCTCTCTGGGGCCAACGTCCTGACTTTC. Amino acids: CASSYGQGLSGANVLTF.

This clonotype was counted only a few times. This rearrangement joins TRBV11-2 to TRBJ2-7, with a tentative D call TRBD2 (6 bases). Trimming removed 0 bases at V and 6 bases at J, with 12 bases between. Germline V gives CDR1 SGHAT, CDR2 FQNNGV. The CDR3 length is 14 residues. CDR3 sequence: CASSLEGGGTEQYF. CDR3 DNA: TGTGCCAGCAGCTTAGAGGGCGGAGGGACCGAGCAGTACTTC.